Listed below are T cell receptor beta chains from one sample, sequenced in a study of cytomegalovirus exposure and HLA in healthy donors. The table came from immunoSEQ multiplex PCR; TCRdb's copy has only in-frame clones and leaves some out. The profile shows more than 95,000 clones, about three quarters of them singletons. The sequencing sample was made of PBMCs. These receptors were obtained from a woman aged 18-35 years in good health and CMV-seropositive. Both conserved end residues are part of each CDR3. The order of the fields is clone size, D gene, J gene, V gene, CDR3 DNA, CDR3 protein. A D gene is named only where the DNA matches it firmly. Some rows mark clone size as missing; the rest say once, few, many or name a class of expanded clone.

clone_size: NA; d_call: NA; j_call: TRBJ2-5; v_call: TRBV6-5; cdr3_nt: TGTGCCAGCAGTTACGGGCCGTCGGAGACCCAGTACTTC; cdr3_aa: CASSYGPSETQYF
clone_size: NA; d_call: TRBD2; j_call: TRBJ2-7; v_call: TRBV30; cdr3_nt: TGTGCCTGGGCTGCGGGGGGCGAGCAGTACTTC; cdr3_aa: CAWAAGGEQYF
clone_size: NA; d_call: NA; j_call: TRBJ2-7; v_call: TRBV13; cdr3_nt: TGTGCCAGCAGCTTAGACAGCCACGAGCAGTACTTC; cdr3_aa: CASSLDSHEQYF
clone_size: once; d_call: TRBD2; j_call: TRBJ2-5; v_call: TRBV27; cdr3_nt: TGTGCCAGCAAGCGGGGGACTAGCGGCCAAGAGACCCAGTACTTC; cdr3_aa: CASKRGTSGQETQYF
clone_size: NA; d_call: NA; j_call: TRBJ2-7; v_call: TRBV2; cdr3_nt: TGTGCCAGCAGTGAGGACAGATACGAGCAGTACTTC; cdr3_aa: CASSEDRYEQYF
clone_size: NA; d_call: TRBD1; j_call: TRBJ1-2; v_call: TRBV28; cdr3_nt: TGTGCCAGCAGCCAACAGGGGGCTAACTATGGCTACACCTTC; cdr3_aa: CASSQQGANYGYTF
clone_size: NA; d_call: NA; j_call: TRBJ2-2; v_call: TRBV7-9; cdr3_nt: TGTGCCAGCAGCTTAGACGGAGGCCCGAACACCGGGGAGCTGTTTTTT; cdr3_aa: CASSLDGGPNTGELFF
clone_size: NA; d_call: TRBD1; j_call: TRBJ1-1; v_call: TRBV10-3; cdr3_nt: TGTGCCTTGCGAACAGGGGGAGGGGAAGCTTTCTTT; cdr3_aa: CALRTGGGEAFF
clone_size: NA; d_call: TRBD1; j_call: TRBJ2-4; v_call: TRBV7-8; cdr3_nt: TGTGCCAGCAGCGCCGGTACAGGGGGTAAAGGAAACATTCAGTACTTC; cdr3_aa: CASSAGTGGKGNIQYF
clone_size: NA; d_call: TRBD2; j_call: TRBJ2-1; v_call: TRBV7-3; cdr3_nt: TGTGCCAGCAGTTCAGGACTAGCGGGAGAATACGAGCAGTTCTTC; cdr3_aa: CASSSGLAGEYEQFF
clone_size: NA; d_call: TRBD1; j_call: TRBJ2-5; v_call: TRBV6-5; cdr3_nt: TGTGCCAGCAAGACAGGGTTGGAGACCCAGTACTTC; cdr3_aa: CASKTGLETQYF
clone_size: NA; d_call: NA; j_call: TRBJ2-7; v_call: TRBV28; cdr3_nt: TGTGCCACCGCCCGGGGATCCCTGGACGAGCAGTACTTC; cdr3_aa: CATARGSLDEQYF
clone_size: NA; d_call: TRBD1; j_call: TRBJ2-5; v_call: TRBV5-1; cdr3_nt: TGCGCCAGCAGCCCGGGACAGGGACAAGAGACCCAGTACTTC; cdr3_aa: CASSPGQGQETQYF
clone_size: NA; d_call: NA; j_call: TRBJ1-1; v_call: TRBV15; cdr3_nt: TGTGCCACCAGCAGAGATCTTGAAGCTTTCTTT; cdr3_aa: CATSRDLEAFF
clone_size: once; d_call: TRBD1; j_call: TRBJ2-7; v_call: TRBV5-1; cdr3_nt: TGCGCCAGCAGCTCGGGACAGGGCTCCTACGAGCAGTACTTC; cdr3_aa: CASSSGQGSYEQYF
clone_size: few; d_call: NA; j_call: TRBJ2-3; v_call: TRBV28; cdr3_nt: TGTGCCAGCAGTTTAGACTCCCCAGGCACAGATACGCAGTATTTT; cdr3_aa: CASSLDSPGTDTQYF
clone_size: NA; d_call: TRBD2; j_call: TRBJ2-7; v_call: TRBV4-2; cdr3_nt: TGTGCCAGCAGCCCGGGAGTGACTAGCGGCCCTTTTGTGTACGAGCAGTACTTC; cdr3_aa: CASSPGVTSGPFVYEQYF
clone_size: NA; d_call: NA; j_call: TRBJ1-1; v_call: TRBV4-1; cdr3_nt: TGCGCCAGCAGCCAAGCGGGGAATTTGAACACTGAAGCTTTCTTT; cdr3_aa: CASSQAGNLNTEAFF
clone_size: NA; d_call: NA; j_call: TRBJ2-5; v_call: TRBV7-8; cdr3_nt: TGTGCCAGCAGCGCGCCGGCAGGGACCCAGTACTTC; cdr3_aa: CASSAPAGTQYF
clone_size: few; d_call: TRBD2; j_call: TRBJ2-4; v_call: TRBV2; cdr3_nt: TGTGCCAGCAGTGATGTAGCGGGGGGGGCCAAAAACATTCAGTACTTC; cdr3_aa: CASSDVAGGAKNIQYF
clone_size: NA; d_call: NA; j_call: TRBJ1-1; v_call: TRBV6-1; cdr3_nt: TGTGCCAGCAGCAGGGGCACTGAAGCTTTCTTT; cdr3_aa: CASSRGTEAFF
clone_size: NA; d_call: NA; j_call: TRBJ2-7; v_call: TRBV5-1; cdr3_nt: TGCACCAGCAGCTTTACGGGTCTGGGCTACGAGCAGTACTTC; cdr3_aa: CTSSFTGLGYEQYF
clone_size: NA; d_call: NA; j_call: TRBJ2-1; v_call: TRBV6-5; cdr3_nt: TGTGCCAGCAGTTACGGTAGCCCCGGGGTGGGGAATGAGCAGTTCTTC; cdr3_aa: CASSYGSPGVGNEQFF
clone_size: once; d_call: NA; j_call: TRBJ2-7; v_call: TRBV4-1; cdr3_nt: TGCGCCAGCAGCCAGTTGGAGCCCTACGAGCAGTACTTC; cdr3_aa: CASSQLEPYEQYF
clone_size: once; d_call: TRBD2; j_call: TRBJ2-7; v_call: TRBV28; cdr3_nt: TGTGCCAGCAGTTTTAGCCTAGCGGGCCTTTCCTACGAGCAGTACTTC; cdr3_aa: CASSFSLAGLSYEQYF
clone_size: NA; d_call: TRBD1; j_call: TRBJ2-1; v_call: TRBV30; cdr3_nt: TGTGCCTGGAGTTACAGGGGACAGGCTGCCTCCTACAATGAGCAGTTCTTC; cdr3_aa: CAWSYRGQAASYNEQFF
clone_size: NA; d_call: TRBD2; j_call: TRBJ2-2; v_call: TRBV4-1; cdr3_nt: TGCGCCAGCAGCCAATTAGCGGGGATCACCGGGGAGCTGTTTTTT; cdr3_aa: CASSQLAGITGELFF
clone_size: few; d_call: TRBD1; j_call: TRBJ2-7; v_call: TRBV5-1; cdr3_nt: TGCGCCAGCAGCTTGGAGACAGGGGGCCTCTCCGAGCAGTACTTC; cdr3_aa: CASSLETGGLSEQYF
clone_size: NA; d_call: TRBD2; j_call: TRBJ2-1; v_call: TRBV10-2; cdr3_nt: TGCGCCAGCAAAGGACTAGCAAATGAGCAGTTCTTC; cdr3_aa: CASKGLANEQFF
clone_size: few; d_call: NA; j_call: TRBJ1-4; v_call: TRBV30; cdr3_nt: TGTGCCTGGACCTCTTCGACGGACTGGGAAAAACTGTTTTTT; cdr3_aa: CAWTSSTDWEKLFF
clone_size: NA; d_call: TRBD2; j_call: TRBJ2-1; v_call: TRBV25-1; cdr3_nt: TGTGCCAGTGGAATAGCGGGAGGGCCTCCTGAGCAGTTCTTC; cdr3_aa: CASGIAGGPPEQFF
clone_size: NA; d_call: TRBD1; j_call: TRBJ1-6; v_call: TRBV7-9; cdr3_nt: TGTGCCAGCAGCTTACTGACAGGGGGGAATTCACCCCTCCACTTT; cdr3_aa: CASSLLTGGNSPLHF
clone_size: NA; d_call: NA; j_call: TRBJ1-6; v_call: TRBV27; cdr3_nt: TGTGCCAGCAGCTGGGGCCACTATAATTCACCCCTCCACTTT; cdr3_aa: CASSWGHYNSPLHF
clone_size: NA; d_call: TRBD2; j_call: TRBJ2-3; v_call: TRBV10-3; cdr3_nt: TGTGCCATCAGCTCTAGCGGGGGCACAGATACGCAGTATTTT; cdr3_aa: CAISSSGGTDTQYF
clone_size: few; d_call: TRBD1; j_call: TRBJ1-6; v_call: TRBV2; cdr3_nt: TGTGCCAGCAGTGCGACAGGGGGAGGTTCACCCCTCCACTTT; cdr3_aa: CASSATGGGSPLHF
clone_size: NA; d_call: NA; j_call: TRBJ2-2; v_call: TRBV9; cdr3_nt: TGTGCCAGCAGCGATGCCCTAGAACGGAGCTGGCCCGGGGAGCTGTTTTTT; cdr3_aa: CASSDALERSWPGELFF
clone_size: NA; d_call: NA; j_call: TRBJ1-4; v_call: TRBV28; cdr3_nt: TGTGCCAGCAGTTTCCTCGGGGAAAAACTGTTTTTT; cdr3_aa: CASSFLGEKLFF
clone_size: NA; d_call: NA; j_call: TRBJ1-6; v_call: TRBV4-1; cdr3_nt: TGCGCCAGCAGCCGGACAGCCGAACTAACTAGGTCCTATAATTCACCCCTCCACTTT; cdr3_aa: CASSRTAELTRSYNSPLHF
clone_size: NA; d_call: NA; j_call: TRBJ2-7; v_call: TRBV10-3; cdr3_nt: TGTGCCATCAGTGGGGACAACCCCTACGAGCAGTACTTC; cdr3_aa: CAISGDNPYEQYF
clone_size: NA; d_call: NA; j_call: TRBJ1-2; v_call: TRBV5-4; cdr3_nt: TGTGCCAGCAGCTTGGAGGCAGGGTATGGCACCTTC; cdr3_aa: CASSLEAGYGTF
clone_size: NA; d_call: NA; j_call: TRBJ1-2; v_call: TRBV11-1; cdr3_nt: TGTGCCAGCAGCTATTCAGAAAACTATGGCTACACCTTC; cdr3_aa: CASSYSENYGYTF
clone_size: NA; d_call: NA; j_call: TRBJ2-6; v_call: TRBV4-2; cdr3_nt: TGTGCCAGCAGCCAAGTGGGGACTTCTGGGGCCAACGTCCTGACTTTC; cdr3_aa: CASSQVGTSGANVLTF
clone_size: once; d_call: TRBD2; j_call: TRBJ2-2; v_call: TRBV5-6; cdr3_nt: TGTGCCAGCATCCCTAATAGCGGGAGGAGCGGGGAGCTGTTTTTT; cdr3_aa: CASIPNSGRSGELFF
clone_size: NA; d_call: NA; j_call: TRBJ1-1; v_call: TRBV6-5; cdr3_nt: TGTGCCAGTTCGGGAGGGGGAGTCTCTGAAGCTTTCTTT; cdr3_aa: CASSGGGVSEAFF
clone_size: NA; d_call: NA; j_call: TRBJ2-7; v_call: TRBV7-8; cdr3_nt: TGTGCCAGCAGCCCCGGGAGAAGCTCCTACGAGCAGTACTTC; cdr3_aa: CASSPGRSSYEQYF
clone_size: once; d_call: TRBD2; j_call: TRBJ2-2; v_call: TRBV19; cdr3_nt: TGTGCCAGTAGTATGGGTTTTCTAGCGGGAGTCGGGGAGCTGTTTTTT; cdr3_aa: CASSMGFLAGVGELFF
clone_size: NA; d_call: TRBD1; j_call: TRBJ2-7; v_call: TRBV29-1; cdr3_nt: TGCAGCGTAACCGGACAGGGGGCTGGCGAGCAGTACTTC; cdr3_aa: CSVTGQGAGEQYF
clone_size: NA; d_call: NA; j_call: TRBJ2-1; v_call: TRBV19; cdr3_nt: TGTGCCAGTAGTATAGCAAGAGGATACGAGCAGTTCTTC; cdr3_aa: CASSIARGYEQFF
clone_size: once; d_call: TRBD2; j_call: TRBJ2-1; v_call: TRBV5-6; cdr3_nt: TGTGCCAGCAGCCTCCGGGGGGGACTAGCGGGCAATGAGCAGTTCTTC; cdr3_aa: CASSLRGGLAGNEQFF